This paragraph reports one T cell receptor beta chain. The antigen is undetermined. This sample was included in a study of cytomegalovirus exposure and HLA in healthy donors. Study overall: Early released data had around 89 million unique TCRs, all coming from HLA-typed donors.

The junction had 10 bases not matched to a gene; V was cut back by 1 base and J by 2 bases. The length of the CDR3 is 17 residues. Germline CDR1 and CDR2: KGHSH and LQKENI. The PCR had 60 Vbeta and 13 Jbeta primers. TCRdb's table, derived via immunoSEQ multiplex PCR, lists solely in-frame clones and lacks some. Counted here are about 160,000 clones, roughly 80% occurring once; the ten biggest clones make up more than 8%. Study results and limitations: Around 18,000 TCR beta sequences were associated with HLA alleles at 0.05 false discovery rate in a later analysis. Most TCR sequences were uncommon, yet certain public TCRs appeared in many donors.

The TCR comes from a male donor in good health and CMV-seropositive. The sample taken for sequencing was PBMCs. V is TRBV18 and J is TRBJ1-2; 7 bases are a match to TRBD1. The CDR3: CASSPLVGTVINYGYTF. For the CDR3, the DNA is TGTGCCAGCTCACCACTGGTCGGGACAGTGATAAACTATGGCTACACCTTC.